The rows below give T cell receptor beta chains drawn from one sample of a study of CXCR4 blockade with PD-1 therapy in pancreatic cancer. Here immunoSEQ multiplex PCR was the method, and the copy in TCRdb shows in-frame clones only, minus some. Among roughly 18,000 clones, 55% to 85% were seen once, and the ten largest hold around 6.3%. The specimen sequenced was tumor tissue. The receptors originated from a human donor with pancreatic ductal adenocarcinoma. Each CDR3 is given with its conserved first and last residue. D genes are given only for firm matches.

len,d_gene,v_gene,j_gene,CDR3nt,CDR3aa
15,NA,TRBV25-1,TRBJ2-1,TGTGCCAGCAGTGGCCGGGACTTTCAATACAATGAGCAGTTCTTC,CASSGRDFQYNEQFF
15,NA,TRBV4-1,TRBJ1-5,TGCGCCAGCAGCCAAGATGGGACATCCAATCAGCCCCAGCATTTT,CASSQDGTSNQPQHF
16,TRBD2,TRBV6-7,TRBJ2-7,TGTGCCAGCAGTTACCCTAGCGGGACCCCGCGCTACGAGCAGTACTTC,CASSYPSGTPRYEQYF
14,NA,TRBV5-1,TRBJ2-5,TGCGCCAGCAGCTTGGCGGGAAGCTCAGAGACCCAGTACTTC,CASSLAGSSETQYF
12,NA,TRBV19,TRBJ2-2,TGTGCCAGTAGTATAGGACCCGGGGAGCTGTTTTTT,CASSIGPGELFF
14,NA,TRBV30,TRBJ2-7,TGTGCCTGGAGCGCCGGGACATTCACCTACGAGCAGTACTTC,CAWSAGTFTYEQYF
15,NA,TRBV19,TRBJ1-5,TGTGCCTCCAAAAGATACGGAGATAGCAATCAGCCCCAGCATTTT,CASKRYGDSNQPQHF
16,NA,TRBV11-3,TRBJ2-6,TGTGCCAGCAGCCCCCCCGCAGGCTCTGGGGCCAACGTCCTGACTTTC,CASSPPAGSGANVLTF
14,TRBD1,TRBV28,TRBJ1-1,TGTGCCAGCCGGACAGGGGGCATGAACACTGAAGCTTTCTTT,CASRTGGMNTEAFF
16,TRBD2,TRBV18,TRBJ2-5,TGTGCCAGCTCTCCTGGGGCGGGAGGGCCCTTGAAGACCCAGTACTTC,CASSPGAGGPLKTQYF
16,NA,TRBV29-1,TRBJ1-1,TGCAGCGTTGGACCCGGGGGGGGCGCGAGTAACACTGAAGCTTTCTTT,CSVGPGGGASNTEAFF